What follows describes a single T cell receptor beta chain. This clone's antigen is unknown. Base quality data are lacking; no much larger clone is found one base away. This sample stems from a study of cytomegalovirus exposure and HLA in healthy donors (dated by TCRdb to between 2016 and 2019). About the investigation overall: An earlier analysis of approximately 640 of the donors reported 250 to 300 Gb of sequence data and 120 million or so unique TCR beta sequences from 150 million to 200 million T cells. Around 300 gigabases of sequencing data and tens of millions of unique TCR sequences were included in an early release covering under 650 HLA-typed donors. The genetic ancestry cluster associated with self-reported Caucasian donors included about 84% of the approximately 400 genotyped donors. The study was designed to test whether signatures of past pathogen exposure could be identified by cataloging public T cell receptors. The study profiled the T cell repertoires of about 720 subjects by immunosequencing and related them to cytomegalovirus serostatus. In addition to the first cohort of 666 subjects, a separate validation cohort of approximately 120 different subjects was used. The study combined high-throughput TCR immunosequencing, statistical association of individual TCRs with disease status, and machine learning to predict cytomegalovirus infection status. In a later analysis, previously published TCR beta repertoires from several hundred donors were re-analyzed and high-resolution HLA genotyping was added so that TCR occurrence patterns could be studied. The later analysis used no new phenotypic data to find candidate immune exposures, relying instead on TCR beta sequences and their occurrence across donors. To decide whether each TCR beta V gene segment behaved as functional or pseudogenic, an earlier analysis of some 570 of the donors relied on high-throughput TCR beta sequencing. Donor age, sex, ethnicity and CMV serostatus were collected together with the repertoire data. Genome-wide SNP genotypes for about 60% of the 666 donors were used in a later genetic analysis, which treated that subset as a discovery cohort. Every repertoire in the discovery cohort had been generated on one and the same sequencing platform. Both class I and class II loci were covered by HLA typing, at four-digit resolution. Typing coverage differed by locus: A, B, C, DRB1 and DQB1 were typed in roughly 620-640 donors, DQA1 in about 500, DPA1 in roughly 590, and DPB1 in 472. Five DR-DQ haplotypes were treated as single units for association and clustering because of strong linkage in the cohort. Among about 390 genotyped donors of the cohort, an average of 235,054 unique TCR beta nucleotide sequences were sequenced per donor, roughly 18% of them non-productive. Overall results and qualifications from the work: In a later genetic analysis, a missense DCLRE1C variant was associated with V-gene and J-gene trimming of TCR beta chains, and the association was replicated in an independent cohort. In a later genetic analysis, fewer N-insertions in productive TCRs were reported among donors in an Asian-associated ancestry cluster than the approximately 630-donor mean. In a later analysis, HLA-associated TCR beta chains showed more clonal expansion and lower generation probabilities than non-associated chains that were equally common. Across donors, most TCR sequences were observed very rarely, whereas some public TCRs were present in many individuals. For the cohort, immune exposure information was limited to CMV serostatus. In the study, 150 to 200 TCR beta chains were listed as associated with cytomegalovirus. Because counts were too low, about 18 rarely observed V segments, including chromosome 9 orphons, were left out of the earlier analysis of a few hundred of the donors. Assigning TCR associations to individual alleles was difficult when HLA alleles, especially DR and DQ, strongly co-occurred. A further reported finding was that TCR beta sequences accurately predicted the HLA-A and HLA-B alleles for most subjects in the first cohort. Linkage disequilibrium might explain the correlated functional status among segregating V segments, but an unknown experimental factor could not be excluded. Most CMV-associated TCR beta chains appeared to be HLA-restricted in a later analysis, and the HLA associations seemed to be driven largely by CMV exposure. The authors suggested that the approach could potentially be extended to other disease states and immunological phenotypes. Only TCR beta chains were sequenced in this cohort, and the absence of alpha or paired-chain data limited detectable features. The sequencing pipeline was judged likely to have produced a cluster of highly shared sequence variants as a technical artifact. Roughly uniform sequencing depth across donors was assumed in presence/absence analyses, although this assumption may not hold. Broadly in line with IMGT annotations, most TCR beta V segments showed up in productive rearrangements about 87% or about 30% of the time in an earlier analysis of 450 to 750 of the donors. Three of the identified cytomegalovirus-associated TCR beta chains were confirmed in vitro to be specific for cytomegalovirus antigens. HLA typing was unavailable for some donors at each locus, so association tests used only the typed subset. Cytomegalovirus status was reported to be diagnosed by the classifier with high specificity and sensitivity in both the original and validation cohorts. A later analysis found that TCR association rates varied across HLA loci, with DRB1 alleles showing the most associated TCRs and HLA-C alleles the fewest. Because the 87-base-pair reads could not distinguish some IMGT-functional V segments, including TRBV6-2 and TRBV6-3, those segments were excluded. At a false discovery rate of 0.05, a later analysis linked 15,000 to 20,000 TCR beta sequences to specific HLA alleles. A later analysis reported that several top co-occurrence clusters appeared linked to parvovirus B19, influenza, CMV and Epstein-Barr virus.

Library preparation was by the immunoSEQ multiplex PCR assay. A mixture of 60 forward primers for TCR Vbeta segments and 13 reverse primers for TCR Jbeta segments was used in the multiplex PCR. Amplification of the CDR3 region of rearranged TCR beta genes was performed with a multiplex PCR assay on genomic DNA. The Illumina HiSeq System was used to sequence the amplified TCR beta libraries as 87-base-pair reads. As for the original processing: A later analysis tallied 75 million to 95 million unique TCR beta chains across the 650 to 750 repertoires, and about 10 million of those chains were shared by two or more donors. To remove PCR and sequencing errors, raw reads were error-corrected and collapsed into unique sequences using a nearest-neighbor algorithm that merged closely related sequences. To assign V, D and J gene segments, CDR3 sequences were aligned to IMGT reference sequences. For a sequence to be retained, a match of at least six nucleotides to both a V gene segment and a J gene segment was required. A rearrangement was called productive if the CDR3 had no stop codons and remained in frame with V and J, and every other rearrangement was called non-productive. Following IMGT convention, CDR3 was defined as the stretch from the second conserved V-encoded cysteine up to the conserved J-encoded phenylalanine. The earlier analysis of some 540 of the donors excluded any sequence lacking an unambiguous match to a single V gene segment. An earlier analysis of a few hundred of the donors called V segments functional above 56.7% productive rearrangements and segregating when the between-donor standard deviation exceeded 5%. To diagnose cytomegalovirus status from the catalog of TCR beta chain sequences, a statistical classification framework was built. A later analysis assigned V and J genes by comparing TCR nucleotide sequences with IMGT/GENE-DB human TR gene sequences. A later analysis assigned CDR3 sequences and most-parsimonious VDJ recombination scenarios with the TCRdist pipeline. In a later analysis, each TCR beta chain was defined by its CDR3 amino acid sequence together with its V-gene family, and reads without a unique V-gene family were excluded. A later analysis removed roughly 590 highly shared, low-generation-probability nucleotide sequences to deal with suspected cross-contamination and a sequencing artifact. For each public chain, a later analysis derived a clonal expansion index from normalized ranks of inferred template counts within each repertoire. In a later analysis, generation probabilities were computed using a VDJ recombination model fitted to out-of-frame rearrangements, and the results were checked against IGoR. In a later analysis, TCR-TCR, TCR-HLA and TCR-CMV co-occurrence was scored with hypergeometric tests, and a repertoire-size bias correction was applied to TCR pairs. A later analysis estimated false discovery rates by permuting HLA or CMV assignments 20 times. In a later analysis, co-occurring TCRs were grouped using DBSCAN, and TCRdist sequence similarity was added for clustering within HLA-allele-positive subsets. For co-occurrence clustering, repertoires with fewer than 30,000 or more than 120,000 public chains were excluded, along with 4 to 6 repertoires with anomalous nucleotide sharing. The source is immuneACCESS, and TCRdb retained only in-frame sequences with V and J called. Part of the clones is not carried over; for the studies checked, unresolved V genes explain less than half of this, and the remainder is unexplained. D and trimming were read from the DNA, whereas the V and J calls and clone size are those reported in that table. Counted in this sample were around 100,000 clones; around 76% of them appeared once. The top ten clones comprise over 15% of the sample.

In total, around 600 healthy bone marrow donors made up the cohort. At the time of sampling, all cohort members were nominally healthy, though unrecorded immune exposures were likely present. The donor tested CMV seropositive and was one of the 289 seropositive cohort members. A peripheral blood sample was collected from each donor, and TCR beta sequencing was performed on peripheral blood mononuclear cells. The Qiagen DNeasy Blood Extraction Kit was used to extract genomic DNA from the blood cell samples. The CDR3 has 14 amino acids, counting the end cysteine and phenylalanine. Only the CDR3 portion is preserved as DNA: 42 bases, with reading frame beginning at the first base. The germline V gene gives CDR1 as ENHRY and CDR2 as SYGVKD. Relative to germline, V is missing 8 bases and J is missing 2 bases, with 3 bases of the junction outside any gene match.

This TCR came from a woman aged 55-69 years in good health and CMV-seropositive. The rearrangement combines TRBV10-3 with TRBJ2-3; 11 bases in between match TRBD2. Source material: PBMCs. The nucleotide sequence is TGTGCCATCGGGACTAGCGGTTTCACAGATACGCAGTATTTT. This yields the protein CAIGTSGFTDTQYF.